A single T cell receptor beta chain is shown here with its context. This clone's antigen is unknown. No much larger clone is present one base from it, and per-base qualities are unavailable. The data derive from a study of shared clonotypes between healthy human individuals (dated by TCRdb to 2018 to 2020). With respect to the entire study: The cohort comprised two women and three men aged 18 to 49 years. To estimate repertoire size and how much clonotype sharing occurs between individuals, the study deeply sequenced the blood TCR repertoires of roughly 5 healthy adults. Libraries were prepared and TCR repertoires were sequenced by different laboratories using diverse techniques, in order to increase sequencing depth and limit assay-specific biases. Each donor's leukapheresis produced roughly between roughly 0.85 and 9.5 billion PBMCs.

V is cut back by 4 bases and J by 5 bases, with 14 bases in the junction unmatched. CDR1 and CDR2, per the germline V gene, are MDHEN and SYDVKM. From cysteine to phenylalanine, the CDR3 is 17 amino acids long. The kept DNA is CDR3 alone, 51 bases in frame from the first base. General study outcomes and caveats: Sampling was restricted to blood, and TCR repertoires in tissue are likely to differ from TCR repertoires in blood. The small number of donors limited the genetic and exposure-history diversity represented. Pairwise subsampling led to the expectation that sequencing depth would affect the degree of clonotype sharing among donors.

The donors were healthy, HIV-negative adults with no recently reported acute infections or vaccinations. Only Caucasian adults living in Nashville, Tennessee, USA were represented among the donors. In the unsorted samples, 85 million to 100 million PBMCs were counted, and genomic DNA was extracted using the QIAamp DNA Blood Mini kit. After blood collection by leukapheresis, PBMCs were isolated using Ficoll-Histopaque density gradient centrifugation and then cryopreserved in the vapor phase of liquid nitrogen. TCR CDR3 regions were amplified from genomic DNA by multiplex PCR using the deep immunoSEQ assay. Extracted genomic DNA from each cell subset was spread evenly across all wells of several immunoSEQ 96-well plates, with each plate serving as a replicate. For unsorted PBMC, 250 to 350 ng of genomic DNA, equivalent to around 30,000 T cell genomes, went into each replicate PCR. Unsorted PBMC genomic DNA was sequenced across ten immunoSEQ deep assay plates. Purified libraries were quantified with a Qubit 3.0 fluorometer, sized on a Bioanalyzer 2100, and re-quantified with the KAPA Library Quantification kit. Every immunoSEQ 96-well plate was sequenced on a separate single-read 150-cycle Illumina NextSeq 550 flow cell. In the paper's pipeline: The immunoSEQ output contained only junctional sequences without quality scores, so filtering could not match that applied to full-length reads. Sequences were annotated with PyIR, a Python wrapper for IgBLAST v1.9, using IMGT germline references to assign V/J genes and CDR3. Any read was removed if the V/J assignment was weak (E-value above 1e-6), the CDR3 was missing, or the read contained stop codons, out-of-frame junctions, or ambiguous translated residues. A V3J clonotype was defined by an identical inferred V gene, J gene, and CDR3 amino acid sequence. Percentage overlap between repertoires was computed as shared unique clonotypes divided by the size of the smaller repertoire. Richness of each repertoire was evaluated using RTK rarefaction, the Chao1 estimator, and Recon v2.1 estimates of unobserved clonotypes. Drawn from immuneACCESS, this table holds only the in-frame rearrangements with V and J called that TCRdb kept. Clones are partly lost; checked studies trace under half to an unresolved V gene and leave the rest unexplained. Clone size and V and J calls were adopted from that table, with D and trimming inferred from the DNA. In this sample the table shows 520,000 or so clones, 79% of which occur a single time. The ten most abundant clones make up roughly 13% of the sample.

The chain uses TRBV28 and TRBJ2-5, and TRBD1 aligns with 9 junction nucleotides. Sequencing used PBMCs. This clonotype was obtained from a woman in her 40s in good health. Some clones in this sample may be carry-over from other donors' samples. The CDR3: CASSSFPRTGVGETQYF. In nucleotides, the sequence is TGTGCCAGCAGTTCATTCCCCAGGACAGGGGTTGGGGAGACCCAGTACTTC.